This T cell receptor (beta chain) was captured by sequencing in a study of blood T cell repertoires in COVID-19. Losses at the gene ends were 11 bases for V and 0 bases for J; bases not matched to a gene: 6. The CDR3 sequence is 14 residues long. CDR1 ENHRY and CDR2 SYGVKD come from the germline V gene. Everyone who took part was roughly 18 to 89 years old, and they came from some 23 US areas. Each participant's cohort was designated according to participant-reported clinical history. Under the authors' procedure: From reference gene primer amplification, estimates of nucleated cell counts were derived. TCRdb keeps only in-frame clones here, not all; method: immunoSEQ multiplex PCR. Clone size and V and J calls were adopted from that table, with D and trimming inferred from the DNA. The sample has fewer than 350,000 clones; approximately 86% are singletons.

The sequence came from a woman aged 40 to 50 with acute COVID-19. What was sequenced was PBMCs or T cells enriched from blood (not recorded which). The genes are TRBV10-3 and TRBJ1-1; 10 positions agree with TRBD1. CDR3 DNA: TGTGCCTCCGGGACAGGGGCGTTGAACACTGAAGCTTTCTTT. The encoded protein is CASGTGALNTEAFF.